The 18 T cell receptor beta chains listed next were all sequenced from one sample in a study of regulatory T cells in long-lasting Graves disease. Arm-PCR of CDR3 regions with iRepertoire HTBI primers generated TCR beta libraries. TCRdb itself ran the multiplex PCR reads through MiXCR, one entry per CDR3 protein. This sample has approximately 310,000 distinct CDR3 sequences; 15% to 20% occur once, and the top ten carry more than 35%. Time point of the sample: newly diagnosed GD, antithyroid drugs for less than 3 months. RNA from PBMCs was the source of the TCR library. Specimen: peripheral blood mononuclear cells (PBMCs), collected at new diagnosis, from a patient treated with antithyroid drugs. These TCRs come from a female donor with Graves disease.

This clonotype showed up many times. The chain has TRBV12-3 or TRBV12-4 and TRBJ1-5; TRBD1 is a possible D gene (5 bases). V was clipped by 5 bases and J by 1 base, with 12 bases between them. The CDR3 contains 15 residues. The CDR3 loop reads CASSPGRQSNQPQHF. The DNA for the CDR3 is TGTGCCAGCAGTCCAGGTCGACAGAGCAATCAGCCCCAGCATTTT.

This clonotype was counted many times. The chain has TRBV12-3 or TRBV12-4 and TRBJ2-5; no definite D call. The ends were cut back, 3 bases at V and 1 base at J, with 6 bases in the middle. There are 13 residues in the CDR3. The CDR3 reads CASSLFSQETQYF. As DNA, the CDR3 is TGTGCCAGCAGTTTGTTCAGCCAAGAGACCCAGTACTTC.

In this sample, this clonotype turned up many times. The chain is built from TRBV19 and TRBJ2-5, with 12 nucleotides matching TRBD2. This CDR3 has 15 amino acids. Germline V gives CDR1 LNHDA, CDR2 SQIVND (reference sequence). V lost 6 bases to trimming and J lost 0 bases; unmatched junction nucleotides: 2. This CDR3 is CASRRLAGDQETQYF. The CDR3 DNA follows: TGTGCCAGTAGGCGACTAGCGGGAGACCAAGAGACCCAGTACTTC.

The rearrangement joins TRBV6-2 or TRBV6-3 to TRBJ2-3; 7 positions match TRBD1. With the DNA end fitting TRBJ2-7 better, the J assignment may be wrong. CDR1 and CDR2 (germline): MNHEY, SVGEGT. This CDR3 is 15 amino acids long. The CDR3 DNA sequence: TGTGCCAGCAGTTACGTCGGGACAGTATCCTACGAGCAGTACTTC. Translation gives CASSYVGTVSYEQYF.

This clonotype was recorded at least ten times. This chain links TRBV3-1 with TRBJ2-5, with 12 bases fitting TRBD2. The V gene's germline CDR1 is LGHDT and CDR2 YNNKEL (reference sequence). Unmatched junction bases numbered 9, after V lost 4 bases and J lost 3 bases. CDR3 length equals 17 residues. DNA for the CDR3: TGTGCCAGCAGCCCGGGGACTAGCGGGTTTCTCGAAGAGACCCAGTACTTC. This translates into CASSPGTSGFLEETQYF.

This clonotype was seen many times. The CDR3 DNA sequence: TGTGCCAGCAGTTACTTGCGGGCCAGGGGGACAGATACGCAGTATTTT. Residues: CASSYLRARGTDTQYF. The chain couples TRBV6-5 to TRBJ2-3, with 7 bases matching TRBD1. There are 16 residues in the CDR3. Germline V gene data show CDR1 as MNHEY and CDR2 as SVGAGI. V lost 1 base, J lost 3 bases, and 7 bases stayed unmatched.

This clonotype came up a few times. The gene calls are TRBV20-1 and TRBJ2-2; 9 bases align to TRBD2. V was pared by 3 bases and J by 0 bases, with 8 bases of the junction left unmatched. This CDR3 has 17 amino acids. Germline CDR1 and CDR2: DFQATT and SNEGSKA (reference sequence). The CDR3 sequence: CSASSPTSGANTGELFF. The CDR3 DNA reads as TGCAGTGCTAGTAGTCCGACTAGCGGAGCGAACACCGGGGAGCTGTTTTTT.

The chain recombines TRBV6-1 with TRBJ2-5; 9 bases align to TRBD1. The CDR3 runs to 13 residues. From germline, CDR1 is MNHNS and CDR2 SASEGT. J was trimmed by 5 bases and V by 5 bases; bases with no gene match: 3. CDR3 region: CASSRDRDETQYF. The CDR3 coding sequence is TGTGCCAGCAGTCGGGACAGGGACGAGACCCAGTACTTC.

This clonotype was counted many times. The V and J genes are TRBV6-2 or TRBV6-3 and TRBJ2-1, with D perhaps TRBD2 (6 bases). The CDR3 extends over 19 amino acids. Between the trimmed V and J ends, which lost 5 bases and 0 bases, there was a span of 23 bases. Germline CDR1 and CDR2: MNHEY and SVGEGT. CDR3 nucleotide sequence: TGTGCCAGCAGTCCCCGGCGGGGTAGCGCTGAGAGCTCCTACAATGAGCAGTTCTTC. This translates into CASSPRRGSAESSYNEQFF.

This clonotype was recorded many times. This chain uses TRBV20-1 with TRBJ2-5; 9 positions match TRBD1. J was trimmed by 2 bases and V by 4 bases; bases with no gene match: 5. The CDR3 runs 14 residues. Germline loops: CDR1 DFQATT, CDR2 SNEGSKA (reference sequence). The CDR3, as DNA: TGCAGTGCTACCCGGGACAGGGCGCAAGAGACCCAGTACTTC. This gives the protein CSATRDRAQETQYF.

This clonotype was seen at least ten times. V is TRBV3-1 and J is TRBJ2-3, with D possibly TRBD2 on 6 matching bases. The CDR3 consists of 12 residues. Trimming cost V 6 bases and J 5 bases, with 9 bases left between them. CDR1 LGHDT and CDR2 YNNKEL come from the germline V gene (reference sequence). The chain's CDR3 is CASSSGKDTQYF. DNA of the CDR3: TGTGCCAGCAGTAGCGGAAAAGATACGCAGTATTTT.

This clonotype was observed a handful of times. The rearrangement links TRBV29-1 to TRBJ2-5; maybe TRBD2 (7 bases). Looked up from germline, CDR1 is SQVTM and CDR2 is ANQGSEA. This CDR3 comprises 13 residues. V lost 8 bases, J lost 5 bases, and 18 bases lay in between. This CDR3 is CSLQGGGRETQYF. DNA for the CDR3: TGCAGCCTCCAAGGGGGGGGTAGGGAGACCCAGTACTTC.

This clonotype was seen many times. V is TRBV30 and J is TRBJ1-2; D not certain. Trimming removed 0 bases from V and 2 bases from J, with 7 bases in between. In germline, CDR1 is GTSNPN, CDR2 SVGIG (reference sequence). The CDR3 sequence is 13 residues long. As DNA, the CDR3 is TGTGCCTGGAGTGTACGAGGAAACTATGGCTACACCTTC. It encodes CAWSVRGNYGYTF.

The V gene is TRBV19, the J gene TRBJ1-3; D gene uncertain. Trimming shortened V by 0 bases and J by 0 bases, and 6 bases separated the two germline ends. The length of the CDR3 is 15 residues. The V gene's germline CDR1 is LNHDA and CDR2 SQIVND (reference sequence). CDR3 coding DNA: TGTGCCAGTAGTATAGATGGTTCCTCTGGAAACACCATATATTTT. Protein sequence: CASSIDGSSGNTIYF.

This clonotype was seen at least ten times. The chain combines TRBV12-3 or TRBV12-4 with TRBJ1-1, with D unclear. The CDR3 covers 11 residues. V dropped 8 bases and J dropped 8 bases, with 12 bases sitting between them. In DNA form, the CDR3 reads TGTGCCAGCTCCTCCGACGGGGAAGCTTTCTTT. It encodes CASSSDGEAFF.

This clonotype has a count of ten or more. This rearrangement joins TRBV20-1 to TRBJ2-1, with D possibly being TRBD2 (6 bases). CDR1 is DFQATT, CDR2 SNEGSKA, per germline (reference sequence). CDR3 length: 12 residues. The CDR3 loop reads CGVSGARNEQFF. The CDR3 DNA reads TGCGGTGTGTCGGGAGCCAGGAATGAGCAGTTCTTC.

The sample holds many counts of this clonotype. This chain uses TRBV28 with TRBJ2-7; 13 nucleotides agree with TRBD2. V lost 6 bases and J lost 7; bases outside the gene matches: 9. Germline loops: CDR1 MDHEN, CDR2 SYDVKM. The CDR3 covers 15 residues. The CDR3 protein is CASSFTSGGAKEQYF. CDR3 coding DNA: TGTGCCAGCAGCTTTACTAGCGGGGGGGCGAAGGAGCAGTACTTC. Supplemented by reference TRBV28 and TRBJ2-7, the full variable domain reads DVKVTQSSRYLVKRTGEKVFLECVQDMDHENMFWYRQDPGLGLRLIYFSYDVKMKEKGDIPEGYSVSREKKERFSLILESASTNQTSMYLCASSFTSGGAKEQYFGPGTRLTVT.

The rearrangement joins TRBV18 to TRBJ2-3, with D perhaps being TRBD1 or TRBD2 (5 bases each). The V end was cut by 3 bases, the J end by 13 bases, with 23 bases between. Germline-derived CDR1 and CDR2 are KGHSH and LQKENI. The CDR3 is made up of 15 amino acids. The CDR3 sequence: CASSPISGQIVTKYF. CDR3 sequence (DNA): TGTGCCAGCTCACCGATCTCGGGGCAGATAGTCACGAAGTATTTT.